This TCR beta chain was retrieved from a study of CD8+ T cells in alopecia areata. Study-wide context: Tofacitinib administration persisted for 6 to 18 months, succeeded by 6 months off drug. Treated patients' severity was scored by percentage of affected scalp area.

In each case, RNA was isolated and then reverse transcribed into cDNA as the sequencing template. The table came from immunoSEQ multiplex PCR; TCRdb's copy has only in-frame clones and leaves some out. Among about 170,000 clones listed, roughly 50% were seen once. Documented treatment: oral pan-JAK inhibitor, 5-10 mg twice daily. Peripheral blood and lesional scalp punch biopsies came from alopecia areata patients. PBMCs served as the source from which CD4+ and CD8+ T cells were sorted. Looked up from germline, CDR1 is SNHLY and CDR2 is FYNNEI. V was shortened by 7 bases and J by 7 bases, with 20 bases between the two germline ends. CDR3 size: 14 residues.

The chain carries TRBV2 and TRBJ2-7; D not resolved. The sequences come from CD4+ T cells sorted from blood, collected at approximately week 56, from a patient treated with tofacitinib. This clonotype originated in a human donor with alopecia areata. The CDR3 DNA follows: TGTGCCAGCATTCGGCTAACCGAAGTTTGGGAGCAGTACTTC. Protein sequence: CASIRLTEVWEQYF. Full variable domain (missing parts from reference TRBV2 and TRBJ2-7): EPEVTQTPSHQVTQMGQEVILRCVPISNHLYFYWYRQILGQKVEFLVSFYNNEISEKSEIFDDQFSVERPDGSNFTLKIRSTKLEDSAMYFCASIRLTEVWEQYFGPGTRLTVT.